Below are 30 T cell receptor beta chains sequenced from a single sample in a study of identical twins. One entry per CDR3 protein, called by TCRdb with MiXCR from the 5' RACE reads. Altogether under 450,000 distinct CDR3 sequences are present, roughly 20% being singletons, with the ten largest covering less than 15%. Sequencing used naive T cells sorted from blood. The receptors come from a man aged 45-65 years in good health.

This clonotype was picked up a small number of times. V gene TRBV4-2 combines with J gene TRBJ2-7, with 8 bases identical to TRBD1. Germline loops: CDR1 LGHNA, CDR2 YNFKEQ. Trimming removed 0 bases from V and 1 base from J; junction bases left unmatched: 5. This CDR3 has 16 residues. The CDR3 sequence is CASSQDGQGLSYEQYF. CDR3 bases: TGTGCCAGCAGCCAAGATGGACAGGGCCTTTCCTACGAGCAGTACTTC.

This clonotype was counted between two and nine times. The rearrangement links TRBV6-1 to TRBJ2-4, with TRBD1 as a possible D gene (6 bases). In germline, CDR1 is MNHNS, CDR2 SASEGT. The CDR3 runs to 13 residues. V lost 5 bases and J 9 bases, leaving 14 bases between the germline ends. The CDR3 nucleotides are TGTGCCAGCAGTCAAACAGGGTCCGGCATTCAGTACTTC. Translation gives CASSQTGSGIQYF.

This chain connects TRBV6-1 to TRBJ1-1, with D unresolved. CDR3 size: 15 residues. Trimming took 7 bases from V and 0 from J, leaving 15 bases between them. Germline V gives CDR1 MNHNS, CDR2 SASEGT. The CDR3 reads CASTPPGIMNTEAFF. CDR3 DNA sequence: TGTGCCAGCACCCCCCCGGGAATAATGAACACTGAAGCTTTCTTT.

This clonotype occurred many times. This chain uses TRBV5-1 with TRBJ2-1, with D perhaps TRBD1 or TRBD2 (5 bases each). The CDR3 is made up of 14 amino acids. Germline values: CDR1 SGHRS, CDR2 YFSETQ. V lost 6 bases and J 10 bases, leaving 20 bases between the germline ends. The CDR3 DNA is TGCGCCAGCACGATGGGGGACCTCTCACCGGAGCAGTTCTTC. Translation gives CASTMGDLSPEQFF.

The chain combines TRBV12-3 or TRBV12-4 with TRBJ2-3, with 9 bases lining up with TRBD2. V shed 1 base and J 4 bases; nucleotides not matched to a gene: 6. CDR3 length: 16 amino acids. CDR3 sequence reads: CASSLDRASGADTQYF. CDR3 coding DNA: TGTGCCAGCAGTTTAGATAGGGCTAGCGGGGCAGATACGCAGTATTTT.

This clonotype was seen ten or more times. This chain connects TRBV9 to TRBJ1-1; possibly TRBD1 for D (5 bases). Germline CDR1 reads SGDLS; CDR2 reads YYNGEE. Trimming took 0 bases from V and 4 from J, leaving 13 bases between them. The CDR3 has 15 amino acids. CDR3 bases: TGTGCCAGCAGCGTAGGTTTGGGGGAAGCCACTGAAGCTTTCTTT. As protein: CASSVGLGEATEAFF.

This clonotype has only a few counts. V gene TRBV5-1 combines with J gene TRBJ2-7; D is possibly TRBD1 or TRBD2 (5 bases each). Germline CDR1 reads SGHRS; CDR2 reads YFSETQ. Trimming stripped 3 bases from V and 6 bases from J, with 16 bases between. The CDR3 covers 14 residues. This CDR3 is CASSSGSGTTEQYF. CDR3 sequence (DNA): TGCGCCAGCAGCTCGGGCTCCGGGACGACCGAGCAGTACTTC.

This clonotype was seen only a few times. The CDR3 sequence is CASSSGLAGVYQETQYF. CDR3 coding DNA: TGTGCCAGCAGCTCCGGACTAGCGGGGGTGTACCAAGAGACCCAGTACTTC. V usage is TRBV7-9 and J usage is TRBJ2-5; 13 bases are a match to TRBD2. CDR1 is SEHNR, CDR2 FQNEAQ, per germline (reference sequence). CDR3 length: 17 amino acids. With V trimmed by 4 bases and J by 0 bases, 5 bases remained unmatched.

This clonotype was picked up a small number of times. The chain employs TRBV20-1 and TRBJ2-2; no firm D call. This CDR3 spans 14 amino acids. V lost 3 bases, J lost 3 bases, and 11 bases lay in between. Germline V gene sequence: CDR1 DFQATT, CDR2 SNEGSKA (reference sequence). The CDR3 loop reads CSASAARDTGELFF. The DNA of the CDR3 is TGCAGTGCTAGTGCGGCGCGAGACACCGGGGAGCTGTTTTTT.

This chain joins TRBV12-3 or TRBV12-4 and TRBJ2-1, with 14 bases matching TRBD2. This CDR3 comprises 16 residues. J was trimmed by 9 bases and V by 7 bases; bases with no gene match: 11. This CDR3 is CASTQSTGLAGAEQFF. The DNA of the CDR3 is TGTGCCAGCACCCAATCCACGGGACTAGCGGGAGCTGAGCAGTTCTTC.

The rearrangement uses TRBV7-9 and TRBJ2-3, with 9 bases identical to TRBD2. The CDR3 spans 17 residues. J gave up 0 bases and V 5 bases, and 9 bases lay outside the gene matches. CDR1 and CDR2 (germline): SEHNR, FQNEAQ (reference sequence). CDR3 sequence: CASSGGLAGTSTDTQYF. In DNA form, the CDR3 reads TGTGCCAGCAGCGGGGGACTAGCCGGAACTAGCACAGATACGCAGTATTTT.

This clonotype was seen many times. The chain combines TRBV5-6 with TRBJ2-3; D might be TRBD1 or TRBD2, each matching 6 bases. The CDR3 runs 17 residues. V was cut by 6 bases and J by 0 bases, with 20 bases left in between. Germline CDR1 is SGHDT and CDR2 is YYEEEE. CDR3 protein: CASTEKGVAASTDTQYF. The CDR3 nucleotides are TGTGCCAGCACCGAAAAGGGGGTAGCGGCTAGCACAGATACGCAGTATTTT.

This clonotype appeared many times. V usage is TRBV29-1 and J usage is TRBJ2-5; D call uncertain. V was pared by 4 bases and J by 5 bases, with 5 bases between. The CDR3 consists of 10 residues. From germline, CDR1 is SQVTM and CDR2 ANQGSEA. The CDR3 protein is CSVVRETQYF. In DNA, the CDR3 is TGCAGCGTTGTACGGGAGACCCAGTACTTC.

In this sample, this clonotype turned up many times. The V and J genes are TRBV24-1 and TRBJ2-1; TRBD2 aligns across 11 bases. The CDR3 consists of 16 residues. V gave up 6 bases and J gave up 6 bases; unmatched junction bases: 9. CDR1 is KGHDR, CDR2 SFDVKD, per germline. The CDR3 spells CATSRLAGGPSNEQFF. CDR3 sequence (DNA): TGTGCCACCAGTAGGTTAGCGGGAGGGCCCTCCAATGAGCAGTTCTTC.

This clonotype came up many times. The gene calls are TRBV28 and TRBJ2-1, with TRBD2 matching 11 bases. The V gene end was trimmed by 7 bases and the J gene end by 6 bases; junction bases not matched to a gene: 14. CDR3 length: 17 residues. CDR1 is MDHEN and CDR2 is SYDVKM in the germline V gene. The CDR3: CASNPLGGTSGFNEQFF. In DNA form, the CDR3 reads TGTGCCAGCAACCCCTTGGGTGGGACTAGCGGATTCAATGAGCAGTTCTTC. The variable domain in full, completed from reference TRBV28 and TRBJ2-1, reads DVKVTQSSRYLVKRTGEKVFLECVQDMDHENMFWYRQDPGLGLRLIYFSYDVKMKEKGDIPEGYSVSREKKERFSLILESASTNQTSMYLCASNPLGGTSGFNEQFFGPGTRLTVL.

This clonotype was seen many times. The chain carries TRBV5-5 and TRBJ2-5; D call uncertain. Germline CDR1 is SGHKS and CDR2 is YYEKEE (reference sequence). The CDR3 totals 12 residues. The germline V and J ends were trimmed by 4 bases and 4 bases, with 8 bases remaining between them. This CDR3 is CASSAFGETQYF. The DNA of the CDR3 is TGTGCCAGCAGCGCATTCGGAGAGACCCAGTACTTC.

The V and J genes are TRBV12-3 or TRBV12-4 and TRBJ2-3; 13 bases fit TRBD2. V lost 4 bases, J lost 6 bases, and 4 bases stayed unmatched. The CDR3 length is 15 residues. The CDR3 region is CASSWTSGGYDTQYF. CDR3 nucleotide sequence: TGTGCCAGCAGTTGGACTAGCGGGGGTTACGATACGCAGTATTTT.

The chain couples TRBV3-1 to TRBJ1-4; D unresolved. V was clipped by 2 bases and J by 12 bases, with 16 bases between them. The CDR3 spans 14 residues. CDR1 and CDR2 from the germline V gene are LGHDT and YNNKEL (reference sequence). This chain's CDR3 is CASSQWLEKLELFF. CDR3 nucleotide sequence: TGTGCCAGCAGCCAATGGTTGGAAAAGTTAGAACTGTTTTTT.

The J gene is TRBJ2-7, the V gene TRBV2, with 10 bases that match TRBD1. The CDR3 is made up of 16 amino acids. From germline, CDR1 is SNHLY and CDR2 FYNNEI. V lost 3 bases, J lost 1 base, and 6 bases stayed unmatched. The CDR3 DNA reads TGTGCCAGCAGTGATGAGACAGGGGGCTTTTCCTACGAGCAGTACTTC. This sequence encodes CASSDETGGFSYEQYF.

This clonotype was seen more than once but under ten times. The genes are TRBV27 and TRBJ2-7, with 9 bases that match TRBD1. CDR1 and CDR2 (germline): MNHEY, SMNVEV (reference sequence). This CDR3 spans 14 amino acids. V lost 5 bases, J lost 6 bases, and 8 bases stayed unmatched. The CDR3 is CASSPWTGDLEQYF. The CDR3 nucleotides are TGTGCCAGCAGTCCTTGGACAGGGGACCTCGAGCAGTACTTC.

V gene TRBV20-1 combines with J gene TRBJ1-1; D gene unclear. CDR1 and CDR2 from the germline V gene are DFQATT and SNEGSKA (reference sequence). Trimming shortened V by 6 bases and J by 2 bases, and 13 bases separated the two germline ends. The CDR3 totals 13 residues. Here the CDR3 DNA reads TGCAGTGCCCTAATCGGGCCTAACACTGAAGCTTTCTTT. This codes for CSALIGPNTEAFF.

This clonotype was counted a few times. The chain employs TRBV7-2 and TRBJ2-7; 8 bases agree with TRBD1. CDR3 length: 12 residues. V shed 7 bases and J 5 bases; nucleotides not matched to a gene: 4. CDR1 SGHTA and CDR2 FQGNSA come from the germline V gene. Here the CDR3 DNA reads TGTGCCAGCACTAAGACAGGGGACGAGCAGTACTTC. This encodes CASTKTGDEQYF.

This clonotype occurred many times. This chain uses TRBV18 with TRBJ1-1; 7 bases agree with TRBD1. The CDR3 length is 14 residues. After removal of 8 bases from V and 1 base from J, the junction contained 7 bases not matched to a gene. Germline CDR1 reads KGHSH; CDR2 reads LQKENI. The CDR3 sequence is CASSPGQRNTEAFF. The CDR3 nucleotides read TGTGCCAGCAGCCCGGGACAGAGGAACACTGAAGCTTTCTTT. Full variable domain (outside the CDR3, taken from reference TRBV18 and TRBJ1-1): NAGVMQNPRHLVRRRGQEARLRCSPMKGHSHVYWYRQLPEEGLKFMVYLQKENIIDESGMPKERFSAEFPKEGPSILRIQQVVRGDSAAYFCASSPGQRNTEAFFGQGTRLTVV.

This clonotype has just a few counts. V and J are TRBV7-2 and TRBJ1-4; the D is unclear. The ends were cut back, 5 bases at V and 4 bases at J, with 14 bases in the middle. CDR1 and CDR2 (germline): SGHTA, FQGNSA. This CDR3 contains 15 residues. The CDR3 sequence is CASSPGIPFNEKLFF. The CDR3 DNA reads as TGTGCCAGCAGCCCCGGGATCCCGTTTAATGAAAAACTGTTTTTT. Based on the CDR3 plus reference TRBV7-2 and TRBJ1-4, the full variable domain is GAGVSQSPSNKVTEKGKDVELRCDPISGHTALYWYRQSLGQGLEFLIYFQGNSAPDKSGLPSDRFSAERTGGSVSTLTIQRTQQEDSAVYLCASSPGIPFNEKLFFGSGTQLSVL.

This clonotype was counted only a few times. This chain joins TRBV4-1 and TRBJ2-7; TRBD2 matches 10 bases. This CDR3 is built from 16 residues. V was clipped by 4 bases and J by 2 bases; unmatched bases: 8. Germline assignment: CDR1 MGHRA and CDR2 YSYEKL. The CDR3 DNA reads TGCGCCAGCAGCCCTCGGGGTAGCGGGGGGACCTACGAGCAGTACTTC. The encoded protein is CASSPRGSGGTYEQYF.

The J gene is TRBJ1-1, the V gene TRBV20-1; D gene uncertain. Trimming took 0 bases from V and 4 from J, leaving 21 bases between them. The V gene's germline CDR1 is DFQATT and CDR2 SNEGSKA (reference sequence). The CDR3 spans 17 residues. CDR3 loop: CSARDRRAGALFTEAFF. CDR3 in DNA: TGCAGTGCTAGAGATAGAAGGGCCGGAGCTCTCTTCACTGAAGCTTTCTTT.

A single count supports this clonotype. The CDR3 DNA reads as TGTCAGAGTGGGGGACGAGTCCAAGAGACCCAGTACTTC. Amino acid sequence: CQSGGRVQETQYF. The chain is built from TRBV6-1 and TRBJ2-5; D tentatively reads TRBD1 or TRBD2 (5 bases each). Germline V CDR1 and CDR2: MNHNS, SASEGT. CDR3 length: 13 amino acids.

This clonotype was found many times. This rearrangement joins TRBV5-1 to TRBJ2-3, with 12 bases fitting TRBD2. The CDR3 has 15 amino acids. With V trimmed by 4 bases and J by 11 bases, 11 bases remained unmatched. Germline loops: CDR1 SGHRS, CDR2 YFSETQ. Here the CDR3 reads CASSPGLAGLRGQYF. Here the CDR3 DNA reads TGCGCCAGCAGCCCGGGACTAGCGGGCCTCCGGGGGCAGTATTTT.

This clonotype appeared many times. The chain joins TRBV7-2 to TRBJ1-2; D ambiguous. The CDR3 covers 15 residues. Germline V CDR1 and CDR2: SGHTA, FQGNSA. V gave up 0 bases and J gave up 6 bases, with 14 bases separating them. DNA of the CDR3: TGTGCCAGCAGCTTAGCCACAGCATACCGCGATGGCTACACCTTC. Its translation is CASSLATAYRDGYTF.

This clonotype occurred many times. This chain links TRBV5-5 with TRBJ2-3; the match to TRBD2 covers 8 bases. CDR3 length: 17 amino acids. From germline, CDR1 is SGHKS and CDR2 YYEKEE (reference sequence). V trimming: 1 base; J trimming: 4 bases; junction bases outside the gene matches: 11. The CDR3 reads CASSLNRDGGAADTQYF. CDR3 DNA sequence: TGTGCCAGCAGCTTGAATCGCGACGGGGGGGCCGCAGATACGCAGTATTTT. Drawing the rest from reference TRBV5-5 and TRBJ2-3, the complete variable domain is DAGVTQSPTHLIKTRGQQVTLRCSPISGHKSVSWYQQVLGQGPQFIFQYYEKEERGRGNFPDRFSARQFPNYSSELNVNALLLGDSALYLCASSLNRDGGAADTQYFGPGTRLTVL.